This TCR beta chain derives from a study of CD8+ T cells in alopecia areata. Study at large: The drug, oral tofacitinib, was given to treated patients at 5 to 10 mg twice daily. Study-level findings and limits: Scalp data also include sequences from resident alphabeta T cells of normal skin. For lesional scalp, especially alopecia totalis/universalis, clonality was higher than in normal scalp.

RNA extraction and reverse transcription yielded cDNA as sequencing template. This table comes from immunoSEQ multiplex PCR, and its TCRdb copy is limited to in-frame clones, with some not included. The table shows hundreds of thousands of clones, with around 67% occurring only once. The CDR3 extends over 17 amino acids. CDR1 is SGHRS, CDR2 YFSETQ, per germline. Trimming stripped 0 bases from V and 1 base from J, with 13 bases between. This clone appeared a single time. Its antigen is not identified. This receptor was taken from a human donor with alopecia areata. The V call is TRBV5-1, the J call TRBJ2-2; a possible D gene is TRBD1 (6 bases). This sample comprised CD4+ T cells sorted from blood, obtained at week 0. The CDR3 sequence is CASSLGLDSENTGELFF. CDR3 sequence (DNA): TGCGCCAGCAGCTTGGGGTTGGACAGCGAGAACACCGGGGAGCTGTTTTTT.